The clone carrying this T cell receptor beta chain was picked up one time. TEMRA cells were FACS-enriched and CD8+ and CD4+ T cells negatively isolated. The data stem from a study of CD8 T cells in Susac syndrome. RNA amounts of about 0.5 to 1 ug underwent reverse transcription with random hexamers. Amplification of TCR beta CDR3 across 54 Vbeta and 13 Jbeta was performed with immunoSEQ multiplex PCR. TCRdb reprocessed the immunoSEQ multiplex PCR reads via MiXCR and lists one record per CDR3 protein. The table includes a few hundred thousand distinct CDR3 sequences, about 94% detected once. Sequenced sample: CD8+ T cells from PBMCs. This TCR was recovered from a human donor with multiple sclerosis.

The chain's CDR3 is CASSLLPGPSYEQYF. The CDR3 nucleotides read TGTGCCAGCAGCCTACTCCCTGGACCTTCCTACGAGCAGTACTTC. The chain links TRBV11-1 to TRBJ2-7; D unresolved. The CDR3 has 15 amino acids. Looked up from germline, CDR1 is SGHAT and CDR2 is FQDESV (reference sequence). V was clipped by 5 bases and J by 1 base, with 15 bases between them.